What follows is one T cell receptor (beta chain) and its context. Its specificity is unknown. The sequenced fragment ends 3 residues before the CDR3 boundary, so the rest is inferred from the germline J gene. Sequencing used immunoSEQ multiplex PCR; TCRdb keeps in-frame clones, though not all of them. The sample totals some 52,000 clones. This entry comes from a study of Tregs in tolerant kidney transplant recipients. Study-level results: The small number of patients limits these findings pending further validation.

The V gene's germline CDR1 is DFQATT and CDR2 SNEGSKA (reference sequence). The CDR3 runs to 12 residues. Sequences were derived from CD4+ T cells from blood, sampled before the transplant. The clonotype was recovered from a human donor who received a combined kidney and bone marrow transplant. V usage is TRBV20-1 and J usage is TRBJ2-3; 7 nucleotides agree with TRBD2. The CDR3 loop is CSVAGDQETQYF. CDR3 DNA (partial): TGCAGTGTGGCGGGGGATCAAGAGACG.